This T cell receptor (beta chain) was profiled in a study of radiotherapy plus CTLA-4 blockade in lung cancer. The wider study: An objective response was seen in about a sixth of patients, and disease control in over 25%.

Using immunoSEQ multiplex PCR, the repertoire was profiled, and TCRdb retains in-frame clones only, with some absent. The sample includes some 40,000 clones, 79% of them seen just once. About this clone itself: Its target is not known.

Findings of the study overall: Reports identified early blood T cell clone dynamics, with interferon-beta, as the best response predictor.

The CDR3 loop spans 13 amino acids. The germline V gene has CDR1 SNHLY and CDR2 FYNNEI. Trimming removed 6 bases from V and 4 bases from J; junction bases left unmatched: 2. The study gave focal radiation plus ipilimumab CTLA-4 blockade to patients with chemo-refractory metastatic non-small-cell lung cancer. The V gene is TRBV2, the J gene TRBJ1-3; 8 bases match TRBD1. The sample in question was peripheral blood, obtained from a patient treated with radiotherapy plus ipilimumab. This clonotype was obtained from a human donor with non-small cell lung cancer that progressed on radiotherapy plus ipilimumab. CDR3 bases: TGTGCCAGCAGGCAGGGGGCAGGAAACACCATATATTTT. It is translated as CASRQGAGNTIYF.